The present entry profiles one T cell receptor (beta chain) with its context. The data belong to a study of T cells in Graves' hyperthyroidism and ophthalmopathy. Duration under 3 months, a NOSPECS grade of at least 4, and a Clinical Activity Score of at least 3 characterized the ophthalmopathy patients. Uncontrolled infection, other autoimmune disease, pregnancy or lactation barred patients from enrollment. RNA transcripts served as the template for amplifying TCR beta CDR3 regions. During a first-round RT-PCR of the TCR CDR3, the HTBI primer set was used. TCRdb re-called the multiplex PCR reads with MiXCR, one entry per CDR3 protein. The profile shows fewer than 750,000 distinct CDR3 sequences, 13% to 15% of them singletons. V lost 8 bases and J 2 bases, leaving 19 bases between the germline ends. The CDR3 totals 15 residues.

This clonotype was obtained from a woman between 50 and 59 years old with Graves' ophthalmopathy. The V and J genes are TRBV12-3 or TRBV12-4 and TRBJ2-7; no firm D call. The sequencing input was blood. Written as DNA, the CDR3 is TGTGCCAGCTCGGGTGGCCTCGGCCCAACCTACGAGCAGTACTTC. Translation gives CASSGGLGPTYEQYF.